These 5 T cell receptor beta chains originate from one sample sequenced in a study of T cells in localized non-small cell lung cancer. The data were produced by immunoSEQ multiplex PCR, yet TCRdb's version contains in-frame clones alone and is incomplete. The profile shows around 25,000 clones, more than 85% of them singletons. The sequences come from peripheral blood, collected before any cancer treatment. The receptors were sampled from a man aged 40 to 70 with stage III squamous cell lung carcinoma.

This clone was observed once. The V call is TRBV7-2, the J call TRBJ1-2; 7 bases are shared with TRBD1. The CDR3 extends over 14 amino acids. Unmatched junction bases numbered 4, after V lost 1 base and J lost 5 bases. Germline V gene lookup returns CDR1 SGHTA and CDR2 FQGNSA. Here the CDR3 reads CASSLGAGGYGYTF. The DNA for the CDR3 is TGTGCCAGCAGCTTAGGGGCAGGGGGGTATGGCTACACCTTC. Together with reference TRBV7-2 and TRBJ1-2, the CDR3 gives the full variable domain: GAGVSQSPSNKVTEKGKDVELRCDPISGHTALYWYRQSLGQGLEFLIYFQGNSAPDKSGLPSDRFSAERTGGSVSTLTIQRTQQEDSAVYLCASSLGAGGYGYTFGSGTRLTVV.

V is TRBV5-5 and J is TRBJ2-4; TRBD1 might be the D (6 bases). The CDR3 length is 16 residues. V lost 1 base and J 7 bases, leaving 18 bases between the germline ends. Looked up from germline, CDR1 is SGHKS and CDR2 is YYEKEE (reference sequence). CDR3 amino acids: CASSLYGRPGDNIQYF. As DNA, the CDR3 is TGTGCCAGCAGCTTGTACGGCAGGCCAGGGGACAACATTCAGTACTTC.

The chain couples TRBV7-2 to TRBJ1-2, with D perhaps TRBD1 (6 bases). V gave up 1 base and J gave up 8 bases, with 14 bases separating them. The germline V gene has CDR1 SGHTA and CDR2 FQGNSA. The CDR3 loop spans 14 amino acids. The CDR3 protein is CASSLEVAGEGYTF. CDR3 DNA: TGTGCCAGCAGCTTAGAGGTGGCAGGGGAAGGCTACACCTTC.

The chain couples TRBV27 to TRBJ2-2, with 8 bases identical to TRBD1. The CDR3 loop spans 13 amino acids. Germline V gene data show CDR1 as MNHEY and CDR2 as SMNVEV (reference sequence). J gave up 8 bases and V 5 bases, and 4 bases lay outside the gene matches. CDR3 DNA sequence: TGTGCCAGCAGTAAGGACAGGGCTGGGGAGCTGTTTTTT. Its translation: CASSKDRAGELFF.

The genes are TRBV19 and TRBJ2-5; a weak D match, TRBD2 (5 bases). V lost 5 bases and J 6 bases, leaving 25 bases between the germline ends. The CDR3 has 17 residues. Germline CDR1 LNHDA, CDR2 SQIVND (reference sequence). CDR3 protein: CASSSLSVGISAKTQYF. DNA of the CDR3: TGTGCCAGTAGTTCCCTTAGTGTTGGAATTAGCGCAAAGACCCAGTACTTC.